This T cell receptor beta chain was recorded in a study of regulatory T cells in long-lasting Graves disease. Points from the study as a whole: A greater number of public clonotypes (roughly 2,800) was shared by persistent patients than by new patients (over 900).

Arm-PCR with iRepertoire HTBI primers amplified the CDR3 regions for these TCR beta libraries. MiXCR, applied by TCRdb to the multiplex PCR reads, yields one record per CDR3 protein. The sample holds hundreds of thousands of distinct CDR3 sequences, roughly 15% seen once. Comment on this clonotype: The antigen is not known.

The sample's time point: newly diagnosed GD, antithyroid drugs for less than 3 months. There was RNA extracted from PBMCs, and the TCR library was made from it. The same sample was also studied in work on T cells in Graves' hyperthyroidism and ophthalmopathy. That report notes: The model's output predicted ophthalmopathy at a median of 6.5 months prior to onset.

The receptor was derived from a woman in her twenties or thirties with Graves disease. The starting material was peripheral blood mononuclear cells (PBMCs), obtained at new diagnosis, from a patient treated with antithyroid drugs.

This chain's CDR3 is CASRRDFYEQYF. The CDR3 nucleotides read TGTGCCAGCAGGCGAGATTTCTACGAGCAGTACTTC. This chain links TRBV12-3 or TRBV12-4 with TRBJ2-7, with no clear D. Trimming removed 6 bases from V and 3 bases from J, with 9 bases in between. This CDR3 is built from 12 residues.